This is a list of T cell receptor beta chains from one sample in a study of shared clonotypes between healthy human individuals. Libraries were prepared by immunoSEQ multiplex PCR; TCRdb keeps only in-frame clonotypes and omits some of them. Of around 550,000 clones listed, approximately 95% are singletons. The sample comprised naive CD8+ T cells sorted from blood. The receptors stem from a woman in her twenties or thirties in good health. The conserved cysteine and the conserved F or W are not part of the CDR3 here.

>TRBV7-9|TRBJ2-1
ASSLKAGGNEQF
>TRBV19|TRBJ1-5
ASSIAPAQPQH
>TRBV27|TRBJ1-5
ASRPLGRSNQPQH
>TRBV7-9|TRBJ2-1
ASSFGTGVYNEQF
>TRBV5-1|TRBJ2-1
ASSSPGTSLYNEQF
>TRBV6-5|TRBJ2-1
ASRGLGRNEQF
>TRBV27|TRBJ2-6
ASSLVLASGANVLT
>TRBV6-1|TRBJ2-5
ASSEALSQLIETQY
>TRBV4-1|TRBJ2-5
ASSQEQTWETQY
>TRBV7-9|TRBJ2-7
ASSLGSGGSYEQY
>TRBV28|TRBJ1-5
ASSLRGRQPQH
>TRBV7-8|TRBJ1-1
ASDNDRYGAKQGNTEAF
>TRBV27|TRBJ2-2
ASSLGQNTGELF
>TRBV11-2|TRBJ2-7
ANSQGHGYEQY